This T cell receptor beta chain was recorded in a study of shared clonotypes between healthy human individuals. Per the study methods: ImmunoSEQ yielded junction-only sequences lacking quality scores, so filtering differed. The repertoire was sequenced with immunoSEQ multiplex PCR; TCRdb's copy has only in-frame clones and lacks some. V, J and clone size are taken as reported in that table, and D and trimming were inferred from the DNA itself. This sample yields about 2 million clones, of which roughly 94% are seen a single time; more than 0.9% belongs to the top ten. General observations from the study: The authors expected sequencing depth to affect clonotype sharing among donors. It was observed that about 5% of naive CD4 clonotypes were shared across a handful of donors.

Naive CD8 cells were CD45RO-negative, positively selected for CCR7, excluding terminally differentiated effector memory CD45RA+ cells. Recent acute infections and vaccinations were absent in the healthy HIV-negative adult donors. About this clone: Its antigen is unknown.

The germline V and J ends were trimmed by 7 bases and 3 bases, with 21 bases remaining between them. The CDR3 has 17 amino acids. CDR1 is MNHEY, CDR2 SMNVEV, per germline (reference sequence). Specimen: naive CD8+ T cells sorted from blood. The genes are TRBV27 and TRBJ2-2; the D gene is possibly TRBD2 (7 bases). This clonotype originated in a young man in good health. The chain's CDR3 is CASTTYQGTIDTGELFF. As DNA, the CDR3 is TGTGCCAGCACGACCTACCAGGGGACTATTGACACCGGGGAGCTGTTTTTT.